The 8 T cell receptor beta chains below were found in one sample sequenced in a study of blood T cells in healthy people across ages. Together with a sample-barcoded 5' primer, a J-beta primer mix was included in a second PCR lasting 7 to 11 cycles. Each CDR3 protein is one row after TCRdb ran MiXCR on the 5' RACE reads. This table has roughly 800,000 distinct CDR3 sequences, roughly 50% appearing once. Sequenced: blood. These receptors all come from a young man in good health.

The chain's CDR3 is CSAPWVGSSNYGYTF. For the CDR3, the DNA is TGCAGTGCTCCCTGGGTTGGTTCCTCAAACTATGGCTACACCTTC. The rearrangement links TRBV20-1 to TRBJ1-2, with D uncertain. Trimming shortened V by 5 bases and J by 2 bases, and 18 bases separated the two germline ends. The length of the CDR3 is 15 residues. The germline V gene has CDR1 DFQATT and CDR2 SNEGSKA (reference sequence).

This rearrangement joins TRBV30 to TRBJ1-2; a possible D gene is TRBD1 (6 bases). With 2 bases removed from V and 6 bases from J, the gap between germline ends came to 16 bases. The CDR3 contains 14 residues. Germline CDR1 GTSNPN, CDR2 SVGIG (reference sequence). CDR3 loop: CAWSINPGANGYTF. The CDR3 region has the DNA TGTGCCTGGAGTATAAACCCAGGGGCCAATGGCTACACCTTC.

This clonotype was seen more than once but under ten times. V usage is TRBV5-4 and J usage is TRBJ1-2, with TRBD1 matching 10 bases. CDR1 and CDR2 (germline): SGHNT, YYREEE (reference sequence). V lost 4 bases and J lost 9; bases outside the gene matches: 6. This CDR3 is built from 13 residues. In nucleotides, the CDR3 is TGTGCCAGCAGCCCAAAGGGACAGGGGAGCTACACCTTC. Translating gives CASSPKGQGSYTF.

The V and J genes are TRBV24-1 and TRBJ2-1; the D is unclear. CDR1 KGHDR and CDR2 SFDVKD come from the germline V gene. Trimming removed 5 bases at V and 7 bases at J, with 5 bases between. The length of the CDR3 is 11 residues. CDR3 sequence: CATSALNEQFF. CDR3 bases: TGTGCCACCAGTGCCCTAAATGAGCAGTTCTTC.

This clonotype was observed a handful of times. The chain has TRBV6-1 and TRBJ1-4; D gene unclear. V shed 5 bases and J shed 2 bases, with 9 bases lying between them. The germline V gene encodes CDR1 MNHNS and CDR2 SASEGT. The CDR3 contains 14 residues. The DNA for the CDR3 is TGTGCCAGCAGTTCCGGTGGGACTAATGAAAAACTGTTTTTT. It encodes CASSSGGTNEKLFF.

The rearrangement links TRBV7-2 to TRBJ2-1, with 9 positions matching TRBD1. CDR1 is SGHTA, CDR2 FQGNSA, per germline. J lost 12 bases, V lost 0 bases, and 12 bases had no gene match. The CDR3 runs 16 residues. As DNA, the CDR3 is TGTGCCAGCAGCTTAGCGGCGTACAGGGGGCAAAGGGGGCAGTTCTTC. It encodes CASSLAAYRGQRGQFF.

This clonotype was seen more than once but under ten times. V usage is TRBV20-1 and J usage is TRBJ1-5, with D unresolved. CDR1 DFQATT and CDR2 SNEGSKA come from the germline V gene (reference sequence). Trimming left V 1 base short and J 1 base short, with 14 bases between. The CDR3 extends over 16 amino acids. The CDR3 is CSARVTRESSNQPQHF. The CDR3 coding sequence is TGCAGTGCTAGAGTCACCCGGGAGTCGAGCAATCAGCCCCAGCATTTT.

DNA for the CDR3: TGCAGCGTTGAAGTACAGAATGAGCAGTTCTTC. The encoded protein is CSVEVQNEQFF. V gene TRBV29-1 combines with J gene TRBJ2-1; D is unclear. This CDR3 has 11 residues. V dropped 1 base and J dropped 7 bases, with 5 bases sitting between them. Germline V gene lookup returns CDR1 SQVTM and CDR2 ANQGSEA.